This T cell receptor (beta chain) was found in a study of shared clonotypes between healthy human individuals. Looked up from germline, CDR1 is MNHNY and CDR2 is SVGAGI (reference sequence). Losses at the gene ends were 2 bases for V and 6 bases for J; bases not matched to a gene: 5. The CDR3 covers 14 residues. Data came from immunoSEQ multiplex PCR; TCRdb stores just in-frame clones and leaves some out. Here the sample spans under 850,000 clones, 55% to 75% being singletons. The source is a woman aged 25-40 years in good health. J is TRBJ2-3 and V is TRBV6-6, with 7 bases lining up with TRBD2. Sample: memory CD4+ T cells sorted from blood. The subset: CD45RA-negative fraction. The CDR3 region has the DNA TGTGCCAGCAGTTACGCTAGCGGAGGGGATACGCAGTATTTT. This codes for CASSYASGGDTQYF.